A single sample gave rise to the 32 T cell receptor beta chains below, sequenced in a study of T cells in Graves' hyperthyroidism and ophthalmopathy. TCR beta CDR3 regions were amplified from RNA transcripts. First-round RT-PCR targeting the TCR CDR3 was performed with the HTBI primer set. TCRdb re-called the multiplex PCR reads through MiXCR, storing one row per CDR3 protein. The data show approximately 410,000 distinct CDR3 sequences, approximately 14% seen once. The sequenced sample consisted of blood. These receptors all come from a man between 18 and 29 years old with Graves' ophthalmopathy.

The V call is TRBV7-6, the J call TRBJ1-1, with D possibly matching TRBD1 (6 bases). Trimming removed 4 bases from V and 0 bases from J, with 15 bases in between. The CDR3 contains 16 residues. Germline values: CDR1 SGHVS, CDR2 FNYEAQ. The CDR3 DNA reads as TGTGCCAGCAGCTCCGGGGGGGACATCATGAACACTGAAGCTTTCTTT. It encodes CASSSGGDIMNTEAFF.

This clonotype was found many times. The rearrangement joins TRBV2 to TRBJ2-7; 12 nucleotides agree with TRBD1. Germline loops: CDR1 SNHLY, CDR2 FYNNEI. Unmatched junction bases numbered 7, after V lost 1 base and J lost 9 bases. The CDR3 sequence is 15 residues long. CDR3 loop: CASSEGDRGRMVQYF. CDR3 bases: TGTGCCAGCAGTGAAGGGGACAGGGGGCGTATGGTGCAGTACTTC.

This clonotype came up a few times. V and J are TRBV19 and TRBJ2-2, with 15 bases identical to TRBD2. V lost 6 bases, J lost 4 bases, and 0 bases stayed unmatched. This CDR3 is built from 15 residues. Looked up from germline, CDR1 is LNHDA and CDR2 is SQIVND (reference sequence). The CDR3 loop reads CASRGLAGGTGELFF. The DNA for the CDR3 is TGTGCCAGTAGGGGACTAGCGGGAGGCACCGGGGAGCTGTTTTTT.

This clonotype was observed a few times. The chain couples TRBV5-4 to TRBJ2-1; unclear D gene. The CDR3 extends over 13 amino acids. Germline assignment: CDR1 SGHNT and CDR2 YYREEE (reference sequence). Deletions cut 6 bases from V and 4 bases from J, with 11 bases between. The CDR3 sequence is CASTPQSYNEQFF. CDR3 nucleotides: TGTGCCAGCACCCCCCAGTCTTACAATGAGCAGTTCTTC.

In its sample, this clonotype was seen many times. The rearrangement uses TRBV29-1 and TRBJ2-2, with no clear D. Germline lookup yields CDR1 SQVTM and CDR2 ANQGSEA. The CDR3 covers 10 residues. The germline V and J ends were trimmed by 2 bases and 8 bases, with 3 bases remaining between them. This CDR3 is CSVEWGELFF. The CDR3 DNA sequence: TGCAGCGTTGAATGGGGGGAGCTGTTTTTT.

The rearrangement links TRBV11-2 to TRBJ1-1; the match to TRBD1 covers 10 bases. The germline gives CDR1 SGHAT, CDR2 FQNNGV. V trimming: 3 bases; J trimming: 3 bases; junction bases outside the gene matches: 1. The CDR3 extends over 14 amino acids. In DNA, the CDR3 is TGTGCCAGCAGCTTGGGACAGGGGCACACTGAAGCTTTCTTT. Its protein is CASSLGQGHTEAFF.

This clonotype was seen ten or more times. The chain employs TRBV11-3 and TRBJ2-2; 7 bases agree with TRBD1. Germline CDR1 SGHNT, CDR2 YENEEA. V was clipped by 5 bases and J by 3 bases; unmatched bases: 3. CDR3 length equals 14 residues. The CDR3 spells CASSPDRDTGELFF. Here the CDR3 DNA reads TGTGCCAGCAGCCCAGACAGGGACACCGGGGAGCTGTTTTTT.

The chain uses TRBV9 and TRBJ1-6; D is perhaps TRBD1 (5 bases). CDR1 and CDR2 (germline): SGDLS, YYNGEE. Trimming stripped 3 bases from V and 6 bases from J, with 7 bases between. The CDR3 is 13 residues long. The CDR3 here is CASSAGGNSPLHF. The CDR3, as DNA: TGTGCCAGCAGCGCCGGGGGTAATTCACCCCTCCACTTT.

CDR3 sequence: CASSPFLAGAGETQYF. The CDR3, as DNA: TGTGCCAGCTCCCCGTTTCTAGCGGGGGCGGGGGAGACCCAGTACTTC. The rearrangement uses TRBV28 and TRBJ2-5; 10 positions match TRBD2. The CDR3 loop spans 16 amino acids. Per germline, CDR1 MDHEN and CDR2 SYDVKM. V was clipped by 8 bases and J by 5 bases; unmatched bases: 14.

The chain couples TRBV19 to TRBJ2-7; D gene uncertain. The V gene's germline CDR1 is LNHDA and CDR2 SQIVND (reference sequence). The CDR3 loop spans 15 amino acids. The V end was cut by 3 bases, the J end by 3 bases, with 15 bases between. CDR3 nucleotides: TGTGCCAGTAGTATGGTAGGGAAATTTCTCTACGAGCAGTACTTC. This translates into CASSMVGKFLYEQYF.

This clonotype was counted many times. The rearrangement joins TRBV18 to TRBJ2-1; 7 positions match TRBD1. The CDR3 runs 14 residues. CDR1 is KGHSH and CDR2 is LQKENI in the germline V gene. J lost 5 bases, V lost 3 bases, and 4 bases had no gene match. CDR3 in amino acids: CASSPGQQNNEQFF. The CDR3 nucleotides read TGTGCCAGCTCACCGGGACAGCAGAACAATGAGCAGTTCTTC.

This clonotype was observed a handful of times. The chain employs TRBV4-1 and TRBJ2-2, with a possible D match to TRBD2 (6 bases). The V and J ends lost 3 bases and 4 bases respectively, with 12 bases between them. The germline CDR1 and CDR2 sequences are MGHRA and YSYEKL. The CDR3 runs 15 residues. Written as DNA, the CDR3 is TGCGCCAGCAGCCAGGGGTTCGGGGGCACCGGGGAGCTGTTTTTT. It is translated as CASSQGFGGTGELFF.

This clonotype showed up many times. The genes are TRBV14 and TRBJ2-7, with 9 bases matching TRBD1. There are 16 residues in the CDR3. The ends lost 6 bases at V and 2 bases at J; junction bases unmatched: 11. Germline V gene data show CDR1 as SGHDN and CDR2 as FVKESK. The CDR3 DNA reads as TGTGCCAGCAGGCCAGGCTCCGGGACAGGGACCTACGAGCAGTACTTC. Protein sequence: CASRPGSGTGTYEQYF. Filled out from reference TRBV14 and TRBJ2-7, the complete variable domain reads EAGVTQFPSHSVIEKGQTVTLRCDPISGHDNLYWYRRVMGKEIKFLLHFVKESKQDESGMPNNRFLAERTGGTYSTLKVQPAELEDSGVYFCASRPGSGTGTYEQYFGPGTRLTVT.

This clonotype was recorded at least ten times. This sequence joins TRBV5-1 and TRBJ1-4, with 7 bases lining up with TRBD1. CDR3 length: 14 amino acids. V shed 0 bases and J 5 bases; nucleotides not matched to a gene: 1. Germline V gives CDR1 SGHRS, CDR2 YFSETQ. Written as DNA, the CDR3 is TGCGCCAGCAGCTTGGGAGGGGGCAATGAAAAACTGTTTTTT. This encodes CASSLGGGNEKLFF.

This clonotype has a handful of counts. This chain connects TRBV5-1 to TRBJ2-5; 7 bases fit TRBD1. In germline, CDR1 is SGHRS, CDR2 YFSETQ. V was clipped by 5 bases and J by 0 bases; unmatched bases: 4. The CDR3 extends over 14 amino acids. CDR3 sequence (DNA): TGCGCCAGCAGACAGGGGCCAGACCAAGAGACCCAGTACTTC. Protein product: CASRQGPDQETQYF.

V gene TRBV19 combines with J gene TRBJ2-2, with no clear D. Germline V gene sequence: CDR1 LNHDA, CDR2 SQIVND (reference sequence). The CDR3 contains 14 residues. V dropped 1 base and J dropped 6 bases, with 9 bases sitting between them. CDR3 region: CASSIGVLAGELFF. CDR3 coding DNA: TGTGCCAGTAGTATAGGTGTGTTAGCCGGGGAGCTGTTTTTT. The entire variable domain, with the rest obtained from reference TRBV19 and TRBJ2-2, is as follows: DGGITQSPKYLFRKEGQNVTLSCEQNLNHDAMYWYRQDPGQGLRLIYYSQIVNDFQKGDIAEGYSVSREKKESFPLTVTSAQKNPTAFYLCASSIGVLAGELFFGEGSRLTVL.

The genes are TRBV30 and TRBJ2-7; possibly TRBD1 for D (6 bases). The V gene lost 0 bases and the J gene lost 2 bases, with 17 bases spanning the gap. The CDR3 has 16 residues. The germline CDR1 and CDR2 sequences are GTSNPN and SVGIG (reference sequence). The CDR3 protein is CAWSVRWTELAYEQYF. CDR3 sequence (DNA): TGTGCCTGGAGTGTACGTTGGACAGAACTGGCCTACGAGCAGTACTTC.

The chain has TRBV20-1 and TRBJ1-1, with D possibly TRBD1 on 6 matching bases. This CDR3 is built from 11 residues. The V and J ends lost 5 bases and 4 bases respectively, with 8 bases between them. CDR1 and CDR2 (germline): DFQATT, SNEGSKA (reference sequence). CDR3 loop: CSAYRVTEAFF. The CDR3 nucleotides read TGCAGTGCTTACAGGGTCACTGAAGCTTTCTTT.

This clonotype was recorded many times. V and J are TRBV10-1 and TRBJ2-3; D call uncertain. Germline assignment: CDR1 WNHNN and CDR2 SYGVQD (reference sequence). Trimming cost V 3 bases and J 0 bases, with 7 bases left between them. The CDR3 consists of 14 residues. The CDR3 DNA follows: TGCGCCAGCAGTGACTTTCTAAGCACAGATACGCAGTATTTT. Amino acids: CASSDFLSTDTQYF.

This clonotype came up many times. The chain carries TRBV15 and TRBJ2-1, with D unclear. Trimming removed 1 base from V and 2 bases from J, with 9 bases in between. Germline values: CDR1 LNHNV, CDR2 YYDKDF (reference sequence). This CDR3 contains 15 residues. CDR3: CATSRGPVTYNEQFF. The CDR3 DNA sequence: TGTGCCACCAGCAGAGGTCCGGTTACCTACAATGAGCAGTTCTTC.

This clonotype was detected many times. The genes are TRBV4-1 and TRBJ2-7, with D hard to call. Trimming stripped 1 base from V and 1 base from J, with 14 bases between. CDR1 and CDR2 (germline): MGHRA, YSYEKL. This CDR3 region has 16 residues. The CDR3 here is CASSQGIPRPSYEQYF. The CDR3 DNA is TGCGCCAGCAGCCAAGGAATCCCGCGGCCGTCCTACGAGCAGTACTTC.

This clonotype was observed many times. Here the CDR3 reads CASGPRENSYEQYF. The DNA of the CDR3 is TGTGCTAGTGGGCCACGCGAGAATTCCTACGAGCAGTACTTC. The chain links TRBV12-5 to TRBJ2-7, with unresolved D. The CDR3 covers 14 residues. CDR1 and CDR2 from the germline V gene are LGHNT and FRNRAP. V was trimmed by 6 bases and J by 1 base, leaving 13 bases between them.

This clonotype was counted at least ten times. The rearrangement uses TRBV6-5 and TRBJ2-1, with 7 bases lining up with TRBD1. V lost 2 bases, J lost 0 bases, and 10 bases stayed unmatched. From germline, CDR1 is MNHEY and CDR2 SVGAGI. This CDR3 has 18 residues. CDR3 coding DNA: TGTGCCAGCAGTTACGGGACAGTCACCTATAGCTCCTACAATGAGCAGTTCTTC. Its translation: CASSYGTVTYSSYNEQFF.

This clonotype was observed many times. In nucleotides, the CDR3 is TGTGCCAGCAGCCTACAGGGAACAAGTGGCTACACCTTC. This gives the protein CASSLQGTSGYTF. The rearrangement links TRBV7-2 to TRBJ1-2, with D tentatively TRBD1 (6 bases). Trimming shortened V by 5 bases and J by 7 bases, and 14 bases separated the two germline ends. This CDR3 is built from 13 residues. Looked up from germline, CDR1 is SGHTA and CDR2 is FQGNSA. Full variable domain (missing parts from reference TRBV7-2 and TRBJ1-2): GAGVSQSPSNKVTEKGKDVELRCDPISGHTALYWYRQSLGQGLEFLIYFQGNSAPDKSGLPSDRFSAERTGGSVSTLTIQRTQQEDSAVYLCASSLQGTSGYTFGSGTRLTVV.

V usage is TRBV3-1 and J usage is TRBJ2-7; TRBD2 agrees at 7 bases. Germline V gives CDR1 LGHDT, CDR2 YNNKEL (reference sequence). Trimming took 3 bases from V and 3 from J; bases not matched to a gene: 5. The CDR3 loop spans 14 amino acids. The CDR3 region has the DNA TGTGCCAGCAGCCAGGGACTACCGGGCTACGAGCAGTACTTC. As protein: CASSQGLPGYEQYF.

This clonotype was counted ten times or more. J is TRBJ2-7 and V is TRBV20-1, with D possibly TRBD2 on 7 matching bases. This CDR3 has 15 residues. Germline V gene lookup returns CDR1 DFQATT and CDR2 SNEGSKA (reference sequence). V was shortened by 0 bases and J by 2 bases, with 14 bases between the two germline ends. The CDR3 spells CSARDPRGPTYEQYF. DNA for the CDR3: TGCAGTGCTAGAGATCCGCGGGGGCCTACCTACGAGCAGTACTTC.

V usage is TRBV7-9 and J usage is TRBJ2-4, with 9 bases that match TRBD2. V lost 2 bases and J lost 13; bases outside the gene matches: 21. There are 18 residues in the CDR3. Germline V gives CDR1 SEHNR, CDR2 FQNEAQ (reference sequence). CDR3: CASSLLRGGFGPQGLQYF. CDR3 coding DNA: TGTGCCAGCAGCTTATTGCGGGGGGGCTTTGGTCCCCAGGGTTTACAGTACTTC.

This clonotype was counted at least ten times. This chain uses TRBV9 with TRBJ2-3, with TRBD2 matching 10 bases. The CDR3 runs to 16 residues. Trimming removed 3 bases from V and 2 bases from J; junction bases left unmatched: 6. Germline V gene lookup returns CDR1 SGDLS and CDR2 YYNGEE. The DNA for the CDR3 is TGTGCCAGCAGCGAGGGACTAGCGCTTACCACAGATACGCAGTATTTT. As protein: CASSEGLALTTDTQYF.

This clonotype was recorded many times. The rearrangement links TRBV13 to TRBJ2-1; 10 nucleotides agree with TRBD1. J was trimmed by 5 bases and V by 6 bases; bases with no gene match: 7. Germline V gene lookup returns CDR1 PRHDT and CDR2 FYEKMQ (reference sequence). The CDR3 is made up of 15 amino acids. The chain's CDR3 is CASRGGGQGDNEQFF. CDR3 in DNA: TGTGCCAGCAGAGGGGGAGGACAGGGGGACAATGAGCAGTTCTTC.

This clonotype was picked up a small number of times. This sequence joins TRBV7-9 and TRBJ2-5; D may match TRBD1 or TRBD2 (5 bases each). Germline loops: CDR1 SEHNR, CDR2 FQNEAQ (reference sequence). CDR3 length: 14 residues. V dropped 3 bases and J dropped 4 bases, with 12 bases sitting between them. CDR3 residues: CASSLRGWPETQYF. The CDR3 DNA sequence: TGTGCCAGCAGCTTGAGGGGTTGGCCAGAGACCCAGTACTTC.

This clonotype was picked up many times. The chain is built from TRBV12-3 or TRBV12-4 and TRBJ1-1, with 11 bases identical to TRBD1. CDR3 length equals 16 residues. V gave up 6 bases and J gave up 0 bases; unmatched junction bases: 6. CDR3 in DNA: TGTGCCAGCAGCACCCGGGACAGGGGGATGAACACTGAAGCTTTCTTT. Translation gives CASSTRDRGMNTEAFF.

The sample holds a few counts of this clonotype. CDR3 nucleotides: TGCGCCAGCAGCGCAGGGAAAAGCCCCTACGAGCAGTACTTC. It is translated as CASSAGKSPYEQYF. The V and J genes are TRBV10-1 and TRBJ2-7, with a possible D match to TRBD1 (5 bases). Germline CDR1 WNHNN, CDR2 SYGVQD (reference sequence). The CDR3 length is 14 residues. V lost 6 bases, J lost 2 bases, and 14 bases lay in between.